The 17 T cell receptor beta chains given below trace back to one sample, sequenced in a study of T cell responses to AZD1222 COVID-19 vaccine. Only in-frame clones appear in the TCRdb table, and some are missing; sequencing was by immunoSEQ multiplex PCR. The table records tens of thousands of clones, 75% to 90% of them present only once. The sample here was peripheral blood, taken 28 days after the second AZD1222 dose. The receptor source for this set is an adult who received the AZD1222 COVID-19 vaccine.

This clone was counted a few times. V usage is TRBV28 and J usage is TRBJ2-3; D could derive from TRBD1 or TRBD2 (6 bases each). This CDR3 region has 16 residues. Trimming took off 8 bases at V and 2 bases at J, with 20 bases between the two ends. CDR1 is MDHEN, CDR2 SYDVKM, per germline. Here the CDR3 DNA reads TGTGCCAGCGGGTCAGGGGTGTCTAGCGTCACAGATACGCAGTATTTT. It yields the protein CASGSGVSSVTDTQYF.

The J gene is TRBJ2-2, the V gene TRBV4-2; 10 bases are a match to TRBD2. V dropped 0 bases and J dropped 0; count of bases not matched to a gene: 7. The CDR3 covers 19 residues. CDR1 and CDR2 (germline): LGHNA, YNFKEQ. The CDR3 bases are TGTGCCAGCAGCCAAGACGACCTAGCGGGGGCCGCGAACACCGGGGAGCTGTTTTTT. It encodes CASSQDDLAGAANTGELFF.

This chain uses TRBV28 with TRBJ2-3; D gene ambiguous. The CDR3 is 11 residues long. Germline values: CDR1 MDHEN, CDR2 SYDVKM. The germline V and J ends were trimmed by 3 bases and 6 bases, with 4 bases remaining between them. The CDR3 spells CASSFSDTQYF. The CDR3 DNA follows: TGTGCCAGCAGTTTCTCCGATACGCAGTATTTT.

This sequence joins TRBV29-1 and TRBJ2-3; 11 bases are a match to TRBD2. The J segment lost 9 bases and the V segment lost 3 bases, leaving 5 bases of the junction unmatched. The CDR3 consists of 13 residues. Germline values: CDR1 SQVTM, CDR2 ANQGSEA. The CDR3 DNA sequence: TGCAGCGTTGAGACGCCTAGCGGGAGGACGCAGTATTTT. This sequence encodes CSVETPSGRTQYF.

V gene TRBV12-5 combines with J gene TRBJ2-1; 7 bases line up with TRBD2. Germline V gene data show CDR1 as LGHNT and CDR2 as FRNRAP. The CDR3 extends over 14 amino acids. With 7 bases clipped from V and 4 bases from J, the junction kept 7 bases outside the gene matches. CDR3 sequence (DNA): TGTGCTAGTGCCAGTGCGGGAGCATACAATGAGCAGTTCTTC. Translation: CASASAGAYNEQFF.

The chain is built from TRBV20-1 and TRBJ2-4; D uncertain. Trimming stripped 3 bases from V and 8 bases from J, with 5 bases between. The CDR3 loop spans 10 amino acids. CDR1 is DFQATT, CDR2 SNEGSKA, per germline (reference sequence). The CDR3 spells CSARVDIQYF. CDR3 bases: TGCAGTGCTAGGGTCGACATTCAGTACTTC.

The chain joins TRBV5-4 to TRBJ2-3, with 11 bases matching TRBD2. The CDR3 loop spans 18 amino acids. J lost 0 bases, V lost 4 bases, and 10 bases had no gene match. From germline, CDR1 is SGHNT and CDR2 YYREEE (reference sequence). The CDR3 is CASSPGGLAGGSTDTQYF. The DNA of the CDR3 is TGTGCCAGCAGCCCCGGGGGGCTAGCGGGAGGTAGCACAGATACGCAGTATTTT.

The gene calls are TRBV11-2 and TRBJ2-3; 14 bases match TRBD2. The germline V gene encodes CDR1 SGHAT and CDR2 FQNNGV. The length of the CDR3 is 16 residues. The ends lost 4 bases at V and 3 bases at J; junction bases unmatched: 3. The DNA of the CDR3 is TGTGCCAGCAGCTCGACTAGCGGGAGGGCTACAGATACGCAGTATTTT. Its protein is CASSSTSGRATDTQYF.

This chain uses TRBV5-6 with TRBJ1-5, with D hard to call. The germline V and J ends were trimmed by 4 bases and 7 bases, with 9 bases remaining between them. The CDR3 is 12 residues long. CDR1 SGHDT and CDR2 YYEEEE come from the germline V gene. The CDR3 region is CASSTDEQPQHF. The CDR3 coding sequence is TGTGCCAGCAGCACCGACGAGCAGCCCCAGCATTTT.

In DNA form, the CDR3 reads TGTGCCAGCAACGACAGGCTGGATGGCTACACCTTC. Translating it yields CASNDRLDGYTF. The chain employs TRBV5-4 and TRBJ1-2, with D tentatively TRBD1 (6 bases). The V end was cut by 6 bases, the J end by 6 bases, with 12 bases between. The CDR3 spans 12 residues. Germline assignment: CDR1 SGHNT and CDR2 YYREEE (reference sequence).

This chain joins TRBV5-1 and TRBJ2-7; a possible D gene is TRBD2 (6 bases). This CDR3 is 13 amino acids long. V was clipped by 6 bases and J by 0 bases, with 10 bases between them. Germline V CDR1 and CDR2: SGHRS, YFSETQ. CDR3: CASKEGISYEQYF. The CDR3 DNA is TGCGCCAGCAAGGAGGGGATCTCCTACGAGCAGTACTTC.

The chain has TRBV6-1 and TRBJ2-5; 8 positions agree with TRBD1. The CDR3 has 14 residues. After removal of 0 bases from V and 5 bases from J, the junction contained 2 bases not matched to a gene. CDR1 is MNHNS, CDR2 SASEGT, per germline. The CDR3 DNA reads TGTGCCAGCAGTGAAGCGAGACAGGGGGAGACCCAGTACTTC. Its protein is CASSEARQGETQYF.

The CDR3 coding sequence is TGTGCCAGCAGTTACGGACAGGTCCCTAATTCACCCCTCCACTTT. Translation: CASSYGQVPNSPLHF. J is TRBJ1-6 and V is TRBV6-6, with 7 nucleotides matching TRBD1. The CDR3 extends over 15 amino acids. Germline trimming cut 2 bases from V and 6 bases from J; bases unmatched to any gene: 4. Germline V gene lookup returns CDR1 MNHNY and CDR2 SVGAGI (reference sequence).

The V call is TRBV5-1, the J call TRBJ1-2; D gene unclear. Between the trimmed V and J ends, which lost 1 base and 1 base, there was a span of 26 bases. Germline-derived CDR1 and CDR2 are SGHRS and YFSETQ. This CDR3 has 20 amino acids. Here the CDR3 reads CASSLTTVRPSIRINYGYTF. DNA of the CDR3: TGCGCCAGCAGCTTGACTACCGTCAGGCCTTCCATTCGGATTAACTATGGCTACACCTTC.

The rearrangement joins TRBV7-2 to TRBJ1-5; 8 bases fit TRBD1. CDR3 length equals 15 residues. The J segment lost 4 bases and the V segment lost 3 bases, leaving 5 bases of the junction unmatched. Per germline, CDR1 SGHTA and CDR2 FQGNSA. The chain's CDR3 is CASSFGTGGNQPQHF. The CDR3 DNA reads as TGTGCCAGCAGCTTTGGGACAGGTGGAAATCAGCCCCAGCATTTT.

With regard to this clone: This sample also contains other DNA sequences that code for the same CDR3. V and J are TRBV7-9 and TRBJ1-2, with 7 positions matching TRBD1. CDR1 is SEHNR, CDR2 FQNEAQ, per germline (reference sequence). There are 14 residues in the CDR3. After removal of 5 bases from V and 1 base from J, the junction contained 4 bases not matched to a gene. The CDR3 reads CASSPRQGNYGYTF. CDR3 nucleotides: TGTGCCAGCAGCCCCCGACAGGGTAACTATGGCTACACCTTC.

The chain combines TRBV4-2 with TRBJ1-2; maybe TRBD1 (6 bases). Germline V gives CDR1 LGHNA, CDR2 YNFKEQ. The CDR3 contains 15 residues. Deletions cut 0 bases from V and 3 bases from J, with 11 bases between. This CDR3 is CASSQDKTGDYGYTF. The CDR3, as DNA: TGTGCCAGCAGCCAAGACAAGACAGGTGACTATGGCTACACCTTC.